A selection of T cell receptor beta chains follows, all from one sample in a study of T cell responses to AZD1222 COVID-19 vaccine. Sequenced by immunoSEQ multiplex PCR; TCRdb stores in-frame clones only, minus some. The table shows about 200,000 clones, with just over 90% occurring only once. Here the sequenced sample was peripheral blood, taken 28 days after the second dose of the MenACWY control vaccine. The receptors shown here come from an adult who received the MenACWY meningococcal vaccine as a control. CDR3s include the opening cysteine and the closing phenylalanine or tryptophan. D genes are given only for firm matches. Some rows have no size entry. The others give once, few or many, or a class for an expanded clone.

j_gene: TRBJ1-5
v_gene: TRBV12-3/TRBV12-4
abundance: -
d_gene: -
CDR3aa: CATSSRDNQPQHF
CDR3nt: TGTGCCACCAGTAGCAGGGACAATCAGCCCCAGCATTTT

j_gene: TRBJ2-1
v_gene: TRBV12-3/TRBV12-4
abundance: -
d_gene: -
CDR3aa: CASSLSRNEQFF
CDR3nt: TGTGCCAGCAGTTTAAGCCGGAATGAGCAGTTCTTC

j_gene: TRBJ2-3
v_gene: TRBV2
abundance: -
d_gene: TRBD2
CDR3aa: CASRLSGSADTQYF
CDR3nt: TGTGCCAGCCGACTCAGCGGGAGTGCAGATACGCAGTATTTT

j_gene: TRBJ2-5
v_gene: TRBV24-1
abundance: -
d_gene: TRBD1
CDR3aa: CATSTNRDRRALGGETQYF
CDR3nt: TGTGCCACCAGTACGAACCGGGACAGGCGGGCCTTAGGCGGAGAGACCCAGTACTTC

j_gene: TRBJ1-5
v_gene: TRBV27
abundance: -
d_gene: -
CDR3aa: CASSLSPMNQPQHF
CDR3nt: TGTGCCAGCAGTTTATCCCCAATGAATCAGCCCCAGCATTTT

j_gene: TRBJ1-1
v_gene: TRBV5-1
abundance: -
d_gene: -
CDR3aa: CASSSGTRHTEAFF
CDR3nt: TGCGCCAGCAGCTCGGGGACACGCCACACTGAAGCTTTCTTT

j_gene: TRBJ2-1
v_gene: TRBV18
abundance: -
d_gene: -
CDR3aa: CASSAESTHEQFF
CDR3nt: TGTGCCAGCTCCGCCGAAAGTACCCATGAGCAGTTCTTC

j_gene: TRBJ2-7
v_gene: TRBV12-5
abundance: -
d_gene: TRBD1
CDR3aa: CASGLALLTGGEYEQYF
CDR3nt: TGTGCTAGTGGTTTGGCACTATTGACAGGGGGCGAGTACGAGCAGTACTTC

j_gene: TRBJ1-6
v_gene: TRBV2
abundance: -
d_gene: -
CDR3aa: CASSVYAEIYNSPLHF
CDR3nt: TGTGCCAGCAGTGTTTATGCCGAGATCTATAATTCACCCCTCCACTTT

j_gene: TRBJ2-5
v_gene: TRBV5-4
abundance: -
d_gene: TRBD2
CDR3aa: CASSSRTSGRAETQYF
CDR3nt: TGTGCCAGCAGCTCAAGGACTAGCGGGAGGGCGGAGACCCAGTACTTC

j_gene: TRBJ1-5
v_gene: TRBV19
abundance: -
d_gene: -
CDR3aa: CASVQGNSNQPQHF
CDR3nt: TGTGCCAGTGTGCAGGGAAATAGCAATCAGCCCCAGCATTTT

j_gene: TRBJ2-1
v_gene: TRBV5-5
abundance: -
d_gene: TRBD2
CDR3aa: CASSLLEAGGNEQFF
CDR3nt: TGTGCCAGCAGCCTTTTAGAGGCGGGAGGGAATGAGCAGTTCTTC

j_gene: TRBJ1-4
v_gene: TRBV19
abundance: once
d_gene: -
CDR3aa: CASAFGVATNEKLFF
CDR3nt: TGTGCCAGTGCTTTCGGGGTAGCTACTAATGAAAAACTGTTTTTT

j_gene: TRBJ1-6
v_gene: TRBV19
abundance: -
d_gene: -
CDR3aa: CASSIGYEGSSPLHF
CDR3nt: TGTGCCAGTAGTATAGGGTACGAAGGGTCTTCACCCCTCCACTTT

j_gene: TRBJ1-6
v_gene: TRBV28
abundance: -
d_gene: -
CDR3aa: CASSLTQGVGSSPLHF
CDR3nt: TGTGCCAGCAGCCTAACCCAGGGAGTCGGGAGTTCACCCCTCCACTTT

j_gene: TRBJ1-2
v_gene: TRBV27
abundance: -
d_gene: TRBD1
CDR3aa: CASSWGGQGYYGYTF
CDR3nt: TGTGCCAGCAGTTGGGGGGGACAGGGATACTATGGCTACACCTTC

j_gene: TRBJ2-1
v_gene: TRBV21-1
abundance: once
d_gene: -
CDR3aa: CASSKALLRTSGSYNEQFF
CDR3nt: TGTGCCAGCAGCAAAGCGCTTTTGAGGACTAGCGGGAGCTACAATGAGCAGTTCTTC

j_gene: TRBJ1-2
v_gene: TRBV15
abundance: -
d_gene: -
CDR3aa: CATSRGGSRGYTF
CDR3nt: TGTGCCACCAGCAGAGGGGGCAGCCGCGGCTACACCTTC

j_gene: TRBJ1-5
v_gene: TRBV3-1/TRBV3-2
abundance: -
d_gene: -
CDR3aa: CASSQGGRDNQPQHF
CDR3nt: TGTGCCAGCAGCCAAGGGGGCCGGGACAATCAGCCCCAGCATTTT

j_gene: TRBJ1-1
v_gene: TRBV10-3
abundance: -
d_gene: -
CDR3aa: CAISTHLGTEAFF
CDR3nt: TGTGCCATCAGTACTCATCTGGGCACTGAAGCTTTCTTT

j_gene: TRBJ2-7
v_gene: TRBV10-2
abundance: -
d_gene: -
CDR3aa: CASSDNYEQYF
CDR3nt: TGCGCCAGCAGTGACAATTACGAGCAGTACTTC

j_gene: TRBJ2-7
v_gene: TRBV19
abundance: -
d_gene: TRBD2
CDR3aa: CASSTGLAGASNEQYF
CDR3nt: TGTGCCAGTAGTACGGGACTAGCGGGAGCGAGCAACGAGCAGTACTTC

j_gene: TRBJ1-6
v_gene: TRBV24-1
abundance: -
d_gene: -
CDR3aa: CATSDRSNSPLHF
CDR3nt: TGTGCCACCAGTGATCGAAGTAATTCACCCCTCCACTTT

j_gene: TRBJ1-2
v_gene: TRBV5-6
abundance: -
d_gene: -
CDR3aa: CASSPLSGGLYGYTF
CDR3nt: TGTGCCAGCAGCCCGCTTAGCGGGGGGCTCTATGGCTACACCTTC

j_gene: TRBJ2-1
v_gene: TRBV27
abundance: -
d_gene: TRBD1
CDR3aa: CASSRTSTGNPYNEQFF
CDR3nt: TGTGCCAGCTCAAGAACCTCGACAGGGAATCCCTACAATGAGCAGTTCTTC

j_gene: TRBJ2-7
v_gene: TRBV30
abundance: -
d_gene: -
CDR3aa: CALEQDFYSYEQYF
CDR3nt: TGTGCCTTGGAACAGGACTTTTACTCCTACGAGCAGTACTTC

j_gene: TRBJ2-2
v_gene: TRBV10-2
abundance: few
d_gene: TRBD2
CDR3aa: CATTSGRSTGELFF
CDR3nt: TGCGCCACGACTAGCGGGAGGAGCACCGGGGAGCTGTTTTTT

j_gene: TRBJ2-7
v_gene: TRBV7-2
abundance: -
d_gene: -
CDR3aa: CASSFAGHQYF
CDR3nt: TGTGCCAGCAGCTTCGCGGGACATCAGTACTTC

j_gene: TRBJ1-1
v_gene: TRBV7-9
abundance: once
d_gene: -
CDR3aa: CASSLGEREAFF
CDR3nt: TGTGCCAGCAGCTTAGGGGAGAGAGAAGCTTTCTTT

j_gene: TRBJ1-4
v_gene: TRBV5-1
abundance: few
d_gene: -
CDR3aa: CASSLVPGNEKLFF
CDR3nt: TGCGCCAGCAGCTTGGTCCCCGGGAATGAAAAACTGTTTTTT

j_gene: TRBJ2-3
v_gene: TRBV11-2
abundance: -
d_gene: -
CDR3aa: CASSLAGRTDTQYF
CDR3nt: TGTGCCAGCAGCTTAGCGGGTAGGACAGATACGCAGTATTTT

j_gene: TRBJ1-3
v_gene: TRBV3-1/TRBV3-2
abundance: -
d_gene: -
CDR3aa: CASSQNSGNTIYF
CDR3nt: TGTGCCAGCAGCCAGAATTCTGGAAACACCATATATTTT

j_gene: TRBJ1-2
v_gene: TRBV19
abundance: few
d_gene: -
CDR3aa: CASSIGTARGYTF
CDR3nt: TGTGCCAGTAGTATAGGGACGGCAAGAGGCTACACCTTC

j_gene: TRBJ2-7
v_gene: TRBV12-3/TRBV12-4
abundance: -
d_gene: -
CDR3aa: CASRVEGSYEQYF
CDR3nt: TGTGCCAGCAGGGTGGAGGGGTCCTACGAGCAGTACTTC

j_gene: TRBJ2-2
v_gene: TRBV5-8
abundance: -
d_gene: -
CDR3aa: CASSFVTASSTGELFF
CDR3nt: TGTGCCAGCAGCTTTGTGACGGCCTCGAGCACCGGGGAGCTGTTTTTT

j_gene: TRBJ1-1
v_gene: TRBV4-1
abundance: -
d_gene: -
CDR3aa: CASSQAAGAGTEAFF
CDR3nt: TGCGCCAGCAGCCAAGCGGCGGGGGCCGGAACTGAAGCTTTCTTT

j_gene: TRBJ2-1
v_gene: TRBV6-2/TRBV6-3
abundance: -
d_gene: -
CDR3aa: CASSPDRPNEQFF
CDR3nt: TGTGCCAGCAGCCCCGACAGGCCTAATGAGCAGTTCTTC

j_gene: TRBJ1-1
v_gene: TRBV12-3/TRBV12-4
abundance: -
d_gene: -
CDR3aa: CASSLNGNTEAFF
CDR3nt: TGTGCCAGCAGTTTAAATGGGAACACTGAAGCTTTCTTT

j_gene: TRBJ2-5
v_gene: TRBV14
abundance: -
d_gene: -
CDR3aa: CASSPGGGRGTQYF
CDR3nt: TGTGCCAGCAGCCCTGGAGGGGGACGGGGGACCCAGTACTTC

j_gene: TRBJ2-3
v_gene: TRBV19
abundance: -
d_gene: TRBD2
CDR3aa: CASSVGLAGGTDTQYF
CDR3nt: TGTGCCAGTAGTGTCGGACTAGCGGGAGGGACAGATACGCAGTATTTT

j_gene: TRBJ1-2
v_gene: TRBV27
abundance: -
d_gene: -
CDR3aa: CASSSEGHRQGYGYTF
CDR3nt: TGTGCCAGCAGTTCCGAGGGACACCGCCAAGGCTATGGCTACACCTTC

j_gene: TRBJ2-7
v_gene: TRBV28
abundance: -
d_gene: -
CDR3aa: CASIPRGVSYEQYF
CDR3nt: TGTGCCAGCATCCCTAGGGGAGTCTCCTACGAGCAGTACTTC

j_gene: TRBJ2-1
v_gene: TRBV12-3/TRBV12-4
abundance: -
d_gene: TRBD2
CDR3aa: CASSPPLARRFF
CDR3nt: TGTGCCAGCAGTCCCCCACTAGCGCGACGGTTCTTC

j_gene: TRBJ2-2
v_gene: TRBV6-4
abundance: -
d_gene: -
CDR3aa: CASSVIMGEELFF
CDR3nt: TGTGCCAGCAGTGTTATAATGGGCGAGGAGCTGTTTTTT

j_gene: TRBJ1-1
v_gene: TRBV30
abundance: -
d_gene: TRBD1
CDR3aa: CAWRPVGGTGNTEAFF
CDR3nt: TGTGCCTGGAGGCCCGTCGGGGGGACAGGGAACACTGAAGCTTTCTTT

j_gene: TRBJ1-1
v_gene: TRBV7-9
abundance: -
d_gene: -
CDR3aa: CASSSPASEAFF
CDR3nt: TGTGCCAGCAGCTCCCCGGCGAGTGAAGCTTTCTTT

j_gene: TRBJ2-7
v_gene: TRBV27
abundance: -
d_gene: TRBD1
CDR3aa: CASSLSITGGREQYF
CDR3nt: TGTGCCAGCAGTTTATCGATAACAGGGGGGAGGGAGCAGTACTTC

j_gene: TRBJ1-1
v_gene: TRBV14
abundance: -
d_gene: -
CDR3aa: CASSQTRAVTEAFF
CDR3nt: TGTGCCAGCAGCCAAACGCGGGCCGTCACTGAAGCTTTCTTT

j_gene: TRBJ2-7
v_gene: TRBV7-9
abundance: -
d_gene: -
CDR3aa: CASSPTGYEQYF
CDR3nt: TGTGCCAGCAGCCCGACGGGGTACGAGCAGTACTTC

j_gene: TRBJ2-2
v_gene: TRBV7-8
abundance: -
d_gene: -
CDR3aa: CASSPVPGGTGELFF
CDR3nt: TGTGCCAGCAGCCCGGTACCGGGTGGGACCGGGGAGCTGTTTTTT

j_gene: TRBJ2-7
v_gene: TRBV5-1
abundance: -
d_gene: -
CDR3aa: CASSSTPSYEQYF
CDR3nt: TGCGCCAGCAGCTCAACACCATCCTACGAGCAGTACTTC

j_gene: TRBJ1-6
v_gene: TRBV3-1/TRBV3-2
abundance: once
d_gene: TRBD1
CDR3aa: CASSPPDGTGNNSPLHF
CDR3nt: TGTGCCAGCAGCCCTCCCGACGGGACAGGGAATAATTCACCCCTCCACTTT

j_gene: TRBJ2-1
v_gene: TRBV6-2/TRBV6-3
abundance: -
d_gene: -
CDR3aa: CASSFGLNEQFF
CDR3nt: TGTGCCAGCAGTTTCGGACTCAATGAGCAGTTCTTC

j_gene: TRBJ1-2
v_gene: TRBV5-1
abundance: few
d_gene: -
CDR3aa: CASSGEGVSNYGYTF
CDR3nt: TGCGCCAGCAGTGGGGAGGGCGTTTCTAACTATGGCTACACCTTC

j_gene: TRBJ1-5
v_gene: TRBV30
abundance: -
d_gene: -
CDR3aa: CAWSGQGNQPQHF
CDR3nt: TGTGCCTGGAGTGGACAGGGCAATCAGCCCCAGCATTTT

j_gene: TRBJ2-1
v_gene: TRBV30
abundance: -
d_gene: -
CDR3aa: CAGTDSRGDGAMSSYNEQFF
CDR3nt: TGTGCCGGGACCGACTCCAGGGGGGACGGTGCAATGAGCTCCTACAATGAGCAGTTCTTC

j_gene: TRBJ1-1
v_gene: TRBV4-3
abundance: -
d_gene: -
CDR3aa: CASSQGVTGAEAFF
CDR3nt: TGCGCCAGCAGCCAAGGGGTTACGGGGGCGGAAGCTTTCTTT

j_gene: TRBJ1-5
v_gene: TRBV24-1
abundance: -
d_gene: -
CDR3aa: CATSEDRFPQPQHF
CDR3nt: TGTGCCACCAGTGAGGACAGATTCCCCCAGCCCCAGCATTTT

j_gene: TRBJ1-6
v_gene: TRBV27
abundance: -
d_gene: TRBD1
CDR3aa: CASTVGQGLSPLHF
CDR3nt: TGTGCCAGCACCGTAGGACAGGGGTTATCACCCCTCCACTTT